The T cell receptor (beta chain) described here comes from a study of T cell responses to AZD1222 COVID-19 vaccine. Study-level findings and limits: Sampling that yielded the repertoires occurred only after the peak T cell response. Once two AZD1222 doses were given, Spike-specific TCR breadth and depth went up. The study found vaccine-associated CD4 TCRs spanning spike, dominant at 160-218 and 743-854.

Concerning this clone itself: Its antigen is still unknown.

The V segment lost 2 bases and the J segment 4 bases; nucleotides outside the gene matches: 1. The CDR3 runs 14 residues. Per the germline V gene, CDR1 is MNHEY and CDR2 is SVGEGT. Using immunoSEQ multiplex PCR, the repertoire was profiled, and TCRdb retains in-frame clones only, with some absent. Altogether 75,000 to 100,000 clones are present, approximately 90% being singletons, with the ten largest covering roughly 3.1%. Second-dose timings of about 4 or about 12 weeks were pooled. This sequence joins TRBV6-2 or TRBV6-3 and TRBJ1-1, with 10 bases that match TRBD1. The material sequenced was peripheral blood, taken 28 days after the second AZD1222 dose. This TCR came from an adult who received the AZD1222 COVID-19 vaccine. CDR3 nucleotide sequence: TGTGCCAGCAGTTACCGGACAGGGGGCACTGAAGCTTTCTTT. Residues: CASSYRTGGTEAFF.